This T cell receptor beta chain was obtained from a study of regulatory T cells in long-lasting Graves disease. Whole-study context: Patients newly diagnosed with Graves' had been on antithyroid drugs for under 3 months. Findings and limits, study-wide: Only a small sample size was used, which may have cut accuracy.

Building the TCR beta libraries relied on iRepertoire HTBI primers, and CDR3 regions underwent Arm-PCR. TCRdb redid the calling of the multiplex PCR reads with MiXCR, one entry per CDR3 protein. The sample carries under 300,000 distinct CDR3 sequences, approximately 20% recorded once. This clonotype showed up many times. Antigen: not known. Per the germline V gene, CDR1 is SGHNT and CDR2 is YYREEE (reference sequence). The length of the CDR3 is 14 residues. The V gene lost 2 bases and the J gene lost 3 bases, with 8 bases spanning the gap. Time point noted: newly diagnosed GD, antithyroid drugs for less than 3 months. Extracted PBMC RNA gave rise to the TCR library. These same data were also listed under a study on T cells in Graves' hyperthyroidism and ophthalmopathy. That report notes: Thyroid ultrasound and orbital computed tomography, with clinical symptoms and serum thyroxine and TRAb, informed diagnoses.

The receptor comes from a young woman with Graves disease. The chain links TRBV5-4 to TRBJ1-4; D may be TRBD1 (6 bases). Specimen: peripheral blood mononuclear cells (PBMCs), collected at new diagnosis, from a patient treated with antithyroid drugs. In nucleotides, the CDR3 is TGTGCCAGCAGCTTTGGGGGCTCTAATGAAAAACTGTTTTTT. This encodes CASSFGGSNEKLFF.